This T cell receptor beta chain stems from a study of Ad26.COV2.S vaccination and SARS-CoV-2 variants. About the study: Recipients of Ad26.COV2.S got it intramuscularly, once or twice 56 days apart. General study results and limits: Using TCR breadth and depth analyses may have led to underestimated total T cell responses.

Trimming removed 1 base from V and 3 bases from J, with 8 bases in between. The CDR3 runs to 14 residues. Per germline, CDR1 SGHTA and CDR2 FQGNSA. On this clone: What it binds is unknown.

The method was immunoSEQ multiplex PCR; TCRdb's version includes in-frame clones alone and lacks a portion of them. Among about 420,000 clones listed, more than 75% were seen once. Indicated treatment: some 20 received Ad26.COV2.S at low or high dose, single or two shots; 5 received placebo; per-sample allocation not given. At day 63 after the first vaccine or placebo injection, samples were drawn. An adult of 18-55 years in Boston served as donor. Spike of the Wuhan-strain SARS-CoV-2 was expressed by an Ad26 vector, which formed the vaccine. The starting material was peripheral blood, obtained in a trial of Ad26.COV2.S vaccine versus placebo. The receptor comes from a person between 18 and 60 years old who received the Ad26.COV2.S COVID-19 vaccine or a placebo. This chain links TRBV7-2 with TRBJ2-3; no clear D. This CDR3 is CASSLVGNTDTQYF. The CDR3 DNA is TGTGCCAGCAGCTTAGTGGGTAATACAGATACGCAGTATTTT.